The 19 T cell receptor beta chains given below trace back to one sample, sequenced in a study of T cell responses to AZD1222 COVID-19 vaccine. The assay was immunoSEQ multiplex PCR, and TCRdb's table has in-frame clones only and misses some. This repertoire shows 150,000 to 200,000 clones, 90% found once; its top ten account for less than 3%. The source material was peripheral blood, sampled on day 0 of AZD1222 vaccination. Receptor source: an adult in good health.

Regarding this clone: Germline is not matched at one junction end, which may reflect a read error. This chain links TRBV6-1 with TRBJ2-5; TRBD2 might be the D (6 bases). CDR1 is MNHNS, CDR2 SASEGT, per germline. This CDR3 contains 15 residues. The CDR3, as DNA: TGTGCCAGCAGCGAAGACGTCGGGGGACAAGAGACCCAGTACTTC. It yields the protein CASSEDVGGQETQYF.

This chain's CDR3 is CASSFSGSGVAEAFF. CDR3 DNA: TGTGCCAGCAGCTTTTCGGGTTCAGGGGTCGCTGAAGCTTTCTTT. This sequence joins TRBV5-4 and TRBJ1-1; maybe TRBD1 (6 bases). The CDR3 is 15 amino acids. Germline CDR1 and CDR2: SGHNT and YYREEE (reference sequence). V dropped 2 bases and J dropped 6 bases, with 17 bases sitting between them.

The chain recombines TRBV9 with TRBJ2-3; 7 bases fit TRBD2. The germline V gene encodes CDR1 SGDLS and CDR2 YYNGEE. The CDR3 runs to 16 residues. The junction had 14 bases not matched to a gene; V was cut back by 4 bases and J by 6 bases. CDR3 sequence (DNA): TGTGCCAGCAGCCCTTTGTGGCGCGGGGGAATTGATACGCAGTATTTT. It codes for CASSPLWRGGIDTQYF.

V usage is TRBV19 and J usage is TRBJ1-2, with 8 bases lining up with TRBD1. The germline V gene has CDR1 LNHDA and CDR2 SQIVND (reference sequence). There are 14 residues in the CDR3. Germline trimming cut 5 bases from V and 5 bases from J; bases unmatched to any gene: 7. CDR3 coding DNA: TGTGCCAGTAGTCCCCGACAGGGGTTATATGGCTACACCTTC. As protein: CASSPRQGLYGYTF.

V gene TRBV5-1 combines with J gene TRBJ2-5; a possible D gene is TRBD2 (5 bases). The CDR3 runs 14 residues. V was trimmed by 4 bases and J by 4 bases, leaving 14 bases between them. Germline V gives CDR1 SGHRS, CDR2 YFSETQ. The CDR3 protein is CASSGRSSGETQYF. The CDR3 nucleotides are TGCGCCAGCAGCGGGAGATCGTCCGGAGAGACCCAGTACTTC.

There are a few counts of this clone. The chain joins TRBV6-6 to TRBJ1-1; TRBD1 matches at 7 bases. Germline lookup yields CDR1 MNHNY and CDR2 SVGAGI (reference sequence). CDR3 length equals 12 residues. With 5 bases clipped from V and 8 bases from J, the junction kept 5 bases outside the gene matches. The CDR3 sequence: CASSTYRGEAFF. CDR3 DNA sequence: TGTGCCAGCAGTACTTACAGGGGCGAAGCTTTCTTT.

The V gene is TRBV6-5, the J gene TRBJ1-4; TRBD1 is a possible D gene (6 bases). The CDR3 has 14 residues. In germline, CDR1 is MNHEY, CDR2 SVGAGI. Trimming shortened V by 6 bases and J by 8 bases, and 16 bases separated the two germline ends. CDR3 residues: CASRLQGKSEKLFF. CDR3 coding DNA: TGTGCCAGCAGGCTGCAGGGGAAGTCGGAAAAACTGTTTTTT.

This chain links TRBV5-3 with TRBJ2-3; the D gene is possibly TRBD1 (5 bases). TRBV5-3 is filed as an ORF, its function uncertain. Trimming removed 3 bases from V and 0 bases from J, with 23 bases in between. CDR3 size: 19 residues. As DNA, the CDR3 is TGTGCCAGAAGCTCGCGGACACCTGTCAAAGCGACTAGCACAGATACGCAGTATTTT. It encodes CARSSRTPVKATSTDTQYF.

Only a few counts were recorded for this clone. CDR3: CASSPDKGRDTEAFF. CDR3 sequence (DNA): TGTGCCAGCTCACCAGATAAGGGGAGGGACACTGAAGCTTTCTTT. This chain uses TRBV18 with TRBJ1-1, with a possible D match to TRBD1 (5 bases). The CDR3 totals 15 residues. Germline V gene lookup returns CDR1 KGHSH and CDR2 LQKENI. Trimming pared 2 bases from V and 3 bases from J, leaving 13 bases between.

The chain joins TRBV4-3 to TRBJ2-7, with TRBD1 matching 10 bases. The CDR3 has 14 residues. V lost 4 bases and J lost 2; bases outside the gene matches: 2. Germline V gene sequence: CDR1 LGHNA, CDR2 YSLEER. This CDR3 is CASSPGTGAYEQYF. CDR3 coding DNA: TGCGCCAGCAGCCCCGGGACAGGGGCCTACGAGCAGTACTTC.

Only a few counts were recorded for this clone. The chain couples TRBV6-5 to TRBJ1-2; D is undetermined. CDR3 length: 14 residues. V dropped 6 bases and J dropped 5 bases, with 16 bases sitting between them. Germline values: CDR1 MNHEY, CDR2 SVGAGI. In DNA form, the CDR3 reads TGTGCCAGCAGGCCGGCTGACGAGGGATATGGCTACACCTTC. Encoded protein: CASRPADEGYGYTF.

The CDR3 loop reads CASSLFVRSGGGTGELFF. DNA for the CDR3: TGTGCCAGCAGCCTCTTCGTACGTAGCGGGGGAGGCACCGGGGAGCTGTTTTTT. This chain connects TRBV7-3 to TRBJ2-2; 9 bases align to TRBD2. Germline V lookup: CDR1 SGHTA, CDR2 FQGTGA. This CDR3 is built from 18 residues. Germline trimming cut 5 bases from V and 4 bases from J; bases unmatched to any gene: 14.

The chain couples TRBV18 to TRBJ2-7, with D hard to call. V lost 6 bases and J lost 3, with 6 bases in between. CDR1 and CDR2 from the germline V gene are KGHSH and LQKENI. The CDR3 spans 11 residues. The CDR3 region has the DNA TGTGCCAGCTCTTCCGGCTACGAGCAGTACTTC. Residues: CASSSGYEQYF.

This clone was counted only a few times. The chain links TRBV30 to TRBJ1-2; D unresolved. Per germline, CDR1 GTSNPN and CDR2 SVGIG (reference sequence). CDR3 length: 11 amino acids. With 5 bases removed from V and 4 bases from J, the gap between germline ends came to 8 bases. CDR3 loop: CAWAAVYGYTF. The CDR3 coding sequence is TGTGCCTGGGCCGCCGTCTATGGCTACACCTTC.

The chain is built from TRBV18 and TRBJ2-7, with a possible D match to TRBD1 (6 bases). The CDR3 covers 13 residues. The germline V gene encodes CDR1 KGHSH and CDR2 LQKENI. The ends were cut back, 6 bases at V and 5 bases at J, with 14 bases in the middle. The CDR3 nucleotides read TGTGCCAGCTCCCTGACAGGAGGTAACGAGCAGTACTTC. Residues: CASSLTGGNEQYF.

The chain carries TRBV11-2 and TRBJ1-5; D remains unclear. V gave up 1 base and J gave up 5 bases, with 6 bases separating them. In germline, CDR1 is SGHAT, CDR2 FQNNGV. The CDR3 sequence is 13 residues long. CDR3 in amino acids: CASSLGTDQPQHF. As DNA, the CDR3 is TGTGCCAGCAGCTTAGGGACCGATCAGCCCCAGCATTTT.

Remarks on this clone: The junction departs from the called germline gene at one end, perhaps through a read error. The chain recombines TRBV7-9 with TRBJ2-7; a possible D gene is TRBD2 (7 bases). Germline CDR1 is SEHNR and CDR2 is FQNEAQ (reference sequence). The length of the CDR3 is 13 residues. CDR3 sequence: CASTLEGEGEQYF. The CDR3, as DNA: TGTGCCAGCACCTTAGAGGGGGAGGGCGAGCAGTACTTC.

A note on this clone: The junction differs from germline at one of its ends, possibly a read error. This sequence joins TRBV7-7 and TRBJ2-3, with D possibly TRBD2 on 5 matching bases. Per the germline V gene, CDR1 is SSHAT and CDR2 is FNYEAQ (reference sequence). The CDR3 runs 13 residues. CDR3 loop: CASSSRLRDTQYF. CDR3 DNA sequence: TGTGCTAGCAGCTCAAGACTACGAGATACGCAGTATTTT.

This chain uses TRBV6-5 with TRBJ2-1; possibly TRBD2 for D (7 bases). This CDR3 contains 15 residues. Trimming removed 5 bases at V and 8 bases at J, with 19 bases between. Germline V gene data show CDR1 as MNHEY and CDR2 as SVGAGI. This chain's CDR3 is CASSHGGREGDEQFF. The DNA for the CDR3 is TGTGCCAGCAGTCACGGGGGCAGGGAGGGGGATGAGCAGTTCTTC.